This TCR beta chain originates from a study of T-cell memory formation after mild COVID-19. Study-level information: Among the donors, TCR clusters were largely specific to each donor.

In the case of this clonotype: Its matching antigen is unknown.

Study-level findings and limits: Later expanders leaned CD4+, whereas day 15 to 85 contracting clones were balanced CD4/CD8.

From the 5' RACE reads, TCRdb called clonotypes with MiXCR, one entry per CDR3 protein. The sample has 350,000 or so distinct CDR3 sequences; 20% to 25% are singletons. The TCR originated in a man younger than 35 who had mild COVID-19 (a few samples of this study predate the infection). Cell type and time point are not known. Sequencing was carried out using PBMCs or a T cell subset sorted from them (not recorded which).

DNA for the CDR3: TGTGCCAGCAGGCCCCAGGAAAGATACACAGATACGCAGTATTTT. Its translation is CASRPQERYTDTQYF. The V call is TRBV7-9, the J call TRBJ2-3; D remains unclear. The CDR3 is made up of 15 amino acids. Germline V lookup: CDR1 SEHNR, CDR2 FQNEAQ (reference sequence). The V gene lost 6 bases and the J gene lost 2 bases, with 15 bases spanning the gap.